This TCR beta chain was identified in a study of control samples from healthy donors and cancer patients. Method: immunoSEQ multiplex PCR; TCRdb's copy keeps in-frame clones and lacks some. Counted here are some 49,000 clones, around nine tenths occurring once; the ten biggest clones make up 0.65% to 0.95%. This receptor was obtained from a man aged 30 to 45 with colorectal cancer. Sequenced sample: PBMCs.

The CDR3 region is CASSSRTDSYEQYF. The CDR3 DNA reads as TGTGCCAGCAGTTCGAGAACAGACTCCTACGAGCAGTACTTC. The chain employs TRBV6-6 and TRBJ2-7; D not certain. Germline V gene lookup returns CDR1 MNHNY and CDR2 SVGAGI (reference sequence). The CDR3 consists of 14 residues. V gave up 4 bases and J gave up 0 bases, with 10 bases separating them.